This T cell receptor beta chain was observed in a study of molecular identifiers for immune sequencing clone quantification. In the sort, naive CD8 T cells were defined as CD8+CD4-CCR7+CD45RA+. Per germline, CDR1 MNHEY and CDR2 SMNVEV (reference sequence). V gave up 4 bases and J gave up 4 bases, with 4 bases separating them. This CDR3 spans 11 amino acids. Whole-study findings and limits: Whereas clones above 20 RNA copies held under 1% of naive-cell molecules, they held over 97% of effector molecules.

This clonotype was counted at least ten times. Antigen unknown. Each CDR3 protein is one row after TCRdb ran MiXCR on the PCR reads. This table has approximately 40,000 distinct CDR3 sequences, 18% appearing once. The chain employs TRBV27 and TRBJ2-5; D is unclear. Sequenced sample: naive CD8+ T cells from blood, with Jurkat cell RNA spiked in. Subset defined: FACS-sorted CD8+CD4-CCR7+CD45RA+ naive T cells. This clonotype originated in a human donor in good health. Some libraries in this study had Jurkat cell RNA spiked in. CDR3 sequence (DNA): TGTGCCAGCAGTTCCGGAGAGACCCAGTACTTC. Encoded protein: CASSSGETQYF.